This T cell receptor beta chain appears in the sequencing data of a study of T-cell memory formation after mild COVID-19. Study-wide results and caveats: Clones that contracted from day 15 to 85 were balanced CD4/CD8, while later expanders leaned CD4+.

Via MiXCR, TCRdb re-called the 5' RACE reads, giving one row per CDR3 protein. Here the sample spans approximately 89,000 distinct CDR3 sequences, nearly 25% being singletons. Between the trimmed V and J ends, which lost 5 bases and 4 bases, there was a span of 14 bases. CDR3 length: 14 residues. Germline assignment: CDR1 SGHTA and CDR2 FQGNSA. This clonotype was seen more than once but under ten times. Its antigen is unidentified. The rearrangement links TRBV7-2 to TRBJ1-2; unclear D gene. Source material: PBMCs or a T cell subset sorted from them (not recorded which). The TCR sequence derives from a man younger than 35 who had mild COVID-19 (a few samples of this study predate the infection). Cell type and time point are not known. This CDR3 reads CASSPHFSIYGYTF. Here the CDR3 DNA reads TGTGCCAGCAGCCCGCATTTCTCGATCTATGGCTACACCTTC.